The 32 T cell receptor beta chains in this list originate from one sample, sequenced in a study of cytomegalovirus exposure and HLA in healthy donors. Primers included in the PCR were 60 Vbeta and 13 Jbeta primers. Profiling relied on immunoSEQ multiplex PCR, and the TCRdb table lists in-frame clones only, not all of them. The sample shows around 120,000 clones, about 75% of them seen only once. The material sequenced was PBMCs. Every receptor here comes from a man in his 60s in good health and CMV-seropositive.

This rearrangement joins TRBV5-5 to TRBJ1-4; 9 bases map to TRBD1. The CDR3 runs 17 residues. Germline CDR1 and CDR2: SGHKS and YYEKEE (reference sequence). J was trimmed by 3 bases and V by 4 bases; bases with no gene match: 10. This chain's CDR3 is CASSGGQGIASNEKLFF. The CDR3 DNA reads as TGTGCCAGCAGCGGCGGACAGGGGATTGCGTCTAATGAAAAACTGTTTTTT.

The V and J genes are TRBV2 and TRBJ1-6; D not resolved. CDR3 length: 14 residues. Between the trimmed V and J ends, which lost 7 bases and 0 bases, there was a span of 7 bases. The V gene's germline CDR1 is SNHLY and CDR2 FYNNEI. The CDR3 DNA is TGTGCCAGCATGCCTAGCTCCTATAATTCACCCCTCCACTTT. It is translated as CASMPSSYNSPLHF.

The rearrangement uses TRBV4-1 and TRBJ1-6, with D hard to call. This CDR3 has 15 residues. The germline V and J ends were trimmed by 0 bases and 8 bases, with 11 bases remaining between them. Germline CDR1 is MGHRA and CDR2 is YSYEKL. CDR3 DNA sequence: TGCGCCAGCAGCCAAGAAAGGAGGGCGTATTCACCCCTCCACTTT. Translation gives CASSQERRAYSPLHF.

The DNA of the CDR3 is TGTGCCAGCAGTCCTAGGACTAGCGGGAGCGGCGAGCAGTACTTC. Amino acid sequence: CASSPRTSGSGEQYF. The V gene is TRBV2, the J gene TRBJ2-5; 13 bases match TRBD2. TRBJ2-7 explains the end of the DNA better; the J call may be wrong. CDR3 size: 15 residues. The V gene's germline CDR1 is SNHLY and CDR2 FYNNEI.

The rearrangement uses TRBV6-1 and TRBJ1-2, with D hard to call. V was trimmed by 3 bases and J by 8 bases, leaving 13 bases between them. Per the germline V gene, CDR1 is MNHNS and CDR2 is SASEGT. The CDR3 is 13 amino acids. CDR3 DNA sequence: TGTGCCAGCAGTGATCGAGGAGCTGAAGGCTACACCTTC. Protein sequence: CASSDRGAEGYTF.

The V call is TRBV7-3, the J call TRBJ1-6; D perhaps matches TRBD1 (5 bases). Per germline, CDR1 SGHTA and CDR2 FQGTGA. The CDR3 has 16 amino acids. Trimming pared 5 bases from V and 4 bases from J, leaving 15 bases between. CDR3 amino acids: CASSLQPGGYNSPLHF. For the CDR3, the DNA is TGTGCCAGCAGCCTACAGCCGGGGGGATATAATTCACCCCTCCACTTT.

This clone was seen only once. The CDR3 sequence is CASSPTTGGNQPQHF. CDR3 bases: TGTGCCAGCTCACCGACGACAGGGGGAAATCAGCCCCAGCATTTT. V usage is TRBV18 and J usage is TRBJ1-5, with TRBD1 matching 9 bases. V shed 3 bases, J shed 4 bases, and the junction held 4 bases outside the gene matches. The CDR3 sequence is 15 residues long. CDR1 is KGHSH, CDR2 LQKENI, per germline.

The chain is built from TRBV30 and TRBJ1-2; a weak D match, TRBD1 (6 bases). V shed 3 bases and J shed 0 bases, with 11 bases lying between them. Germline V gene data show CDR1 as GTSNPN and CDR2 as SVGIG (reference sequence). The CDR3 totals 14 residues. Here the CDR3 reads CAWRQGQANYGYTF. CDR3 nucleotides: TGTGCCTGGAGACAGGGCCAAGCTAACTATGGCTACACCTTC.

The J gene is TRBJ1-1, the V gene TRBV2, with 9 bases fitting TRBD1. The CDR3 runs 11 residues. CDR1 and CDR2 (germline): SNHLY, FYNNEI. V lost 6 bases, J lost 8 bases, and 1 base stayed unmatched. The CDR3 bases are TGTGCCAGCAGCGGACAGGGGGAAGCTTTCTTT. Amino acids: CASSGQGEAFF.

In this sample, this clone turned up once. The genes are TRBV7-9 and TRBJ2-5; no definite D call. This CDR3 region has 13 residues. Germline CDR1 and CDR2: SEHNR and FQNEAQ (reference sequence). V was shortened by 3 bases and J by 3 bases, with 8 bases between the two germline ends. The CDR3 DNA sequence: TGTGCCAGCAGCTTCATACAGAAAGAGACCCAGTACTTC. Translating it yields CASSFIQKETQYF. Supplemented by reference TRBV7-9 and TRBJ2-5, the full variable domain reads DTGVSQNPRHKITKRGQNVTFRCDPISEHNRLYWYRQTLGQGPEFLTYFQNEAQLEKSRLLSDRFSAERPKGSFSTLEIQRTEQGDSAMYLCASSFIQKETQYFGPGTRLLVL.

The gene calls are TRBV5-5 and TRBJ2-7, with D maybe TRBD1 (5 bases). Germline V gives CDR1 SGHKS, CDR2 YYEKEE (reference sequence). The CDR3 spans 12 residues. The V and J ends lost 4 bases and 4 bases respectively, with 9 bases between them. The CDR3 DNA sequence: TGTGCCAGCAGCACGACAGTTTACGAGCAGTACTTC. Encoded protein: CASSTTVYEQYF.

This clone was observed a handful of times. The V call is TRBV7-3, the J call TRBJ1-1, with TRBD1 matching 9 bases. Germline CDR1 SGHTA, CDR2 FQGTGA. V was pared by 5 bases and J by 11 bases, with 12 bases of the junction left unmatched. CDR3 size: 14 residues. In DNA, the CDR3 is TGTGCCAGCAGCCTCTACGACAGGGGGGGAAAGGCTTTCTTT. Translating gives CASSLYDRGGKAFF.

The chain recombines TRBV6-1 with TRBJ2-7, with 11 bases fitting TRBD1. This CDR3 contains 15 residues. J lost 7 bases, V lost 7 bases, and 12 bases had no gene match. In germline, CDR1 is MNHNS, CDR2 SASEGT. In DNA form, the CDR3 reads TGTGCCAGCAAGTTTTGGGGACAGGGGGAGGGTGAGCAGTACTTC. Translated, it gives CASKFWGQGEGEQYF.

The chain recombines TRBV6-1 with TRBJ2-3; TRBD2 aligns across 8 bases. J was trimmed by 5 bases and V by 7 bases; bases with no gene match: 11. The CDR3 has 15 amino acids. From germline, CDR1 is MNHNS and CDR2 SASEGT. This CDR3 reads CASIVVAGLRDTQYF. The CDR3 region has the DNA TGTGCCAGCATCGTGGTAGCGGGGCTTCGAGATACGCAGTATTTT.

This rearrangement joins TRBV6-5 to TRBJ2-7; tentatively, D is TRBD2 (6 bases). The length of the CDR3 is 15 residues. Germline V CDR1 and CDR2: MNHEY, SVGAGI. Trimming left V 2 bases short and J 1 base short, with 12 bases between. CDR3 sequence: CASSYQGGDSYEQYF. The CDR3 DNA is TGTGCCAGCAGTTACCAGGGCGGGGATTCCTACGAGCAGTACTTC.

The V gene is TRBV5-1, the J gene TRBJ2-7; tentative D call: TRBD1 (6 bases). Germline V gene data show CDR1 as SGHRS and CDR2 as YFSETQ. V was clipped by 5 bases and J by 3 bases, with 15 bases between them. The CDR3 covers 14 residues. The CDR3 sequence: CASSPSSRGYEQYF. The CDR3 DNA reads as TGCGCCAGCAGTCCCTCAAGCAGGGGCTACGAGCAGTACTTC.

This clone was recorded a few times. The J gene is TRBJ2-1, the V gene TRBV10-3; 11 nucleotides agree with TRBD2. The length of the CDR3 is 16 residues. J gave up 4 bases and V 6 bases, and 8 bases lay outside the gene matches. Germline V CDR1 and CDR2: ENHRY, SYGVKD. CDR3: CAISPKGLAVYNEQFF. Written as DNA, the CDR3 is TGTGCCATCAGCCCAAAGGGACTAGCGGTATACAATGAGCAGTTCTTC.

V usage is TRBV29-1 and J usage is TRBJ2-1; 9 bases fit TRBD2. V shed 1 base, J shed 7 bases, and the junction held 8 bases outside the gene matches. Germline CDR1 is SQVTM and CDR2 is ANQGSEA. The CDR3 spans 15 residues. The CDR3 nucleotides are TGCAGCGTTGAAGCAATAGCGGGAGTGGGGAATGAGCAGTTCTTC. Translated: CSVEAIAGVGNEQFF.

The CDR3 DNA is TGCGCCAGCAGCCTGGGACAGAATAATGAAAAACTGTTTTTT. Amino acid sequence: CASSLGQNNEKLFF. This rearrangement joins TRBV4-1 to TRBJ1-4; 7 bases match TRBD1. This CDR3 is built from 14 residues. V lost 4 bases, J lost 4 bases, and 3 bases stayed unmatched. Germline-derived CDR1 and CDR2 are MGHRA and YSYEKL.

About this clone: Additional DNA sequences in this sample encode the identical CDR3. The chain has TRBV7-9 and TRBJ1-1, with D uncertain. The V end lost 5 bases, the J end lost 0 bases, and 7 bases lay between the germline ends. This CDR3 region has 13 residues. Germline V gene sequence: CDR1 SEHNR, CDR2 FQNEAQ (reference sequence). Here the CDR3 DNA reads TGTGCCAGCAGCCCAACAGTGAACACTGAAGCTTTCTTT. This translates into CASSPTVNTEAFF.

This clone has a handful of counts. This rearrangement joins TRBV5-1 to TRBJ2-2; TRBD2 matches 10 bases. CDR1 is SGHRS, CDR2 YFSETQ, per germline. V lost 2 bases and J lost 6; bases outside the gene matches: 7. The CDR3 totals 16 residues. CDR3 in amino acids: CASSLGLAAGAGELFF. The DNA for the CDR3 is TGCGCCAGCAGCTTAGGACTAGCGGCAGGGGCCGGGGAGCTGTTTTTT.

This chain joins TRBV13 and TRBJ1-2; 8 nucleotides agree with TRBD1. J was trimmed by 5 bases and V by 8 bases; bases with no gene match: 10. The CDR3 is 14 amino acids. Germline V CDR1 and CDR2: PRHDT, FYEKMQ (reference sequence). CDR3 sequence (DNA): TGTGCCAGCCAGGACAGGGACAGGCTATATGGCTACACCTTC. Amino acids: CASQDRDRLYGYTF.

CDR3: CASSPAIAGREHNEQFF. DNA for the CDR3: TGTGCCAGCTCACCCGCTATAGCGGGCAGGGAACACAATGAGCAGTTCTTC. The rearrangement joins TRBV18 to TRBJ2-1; 7 bases agree with TRBD2. Germline loops: CDR1 KGHSH, CDR2 LQKENI. CDR3 size: 17 residues. V was clipped by 3 bases and J by 5 bases; unmatched bases: 13.

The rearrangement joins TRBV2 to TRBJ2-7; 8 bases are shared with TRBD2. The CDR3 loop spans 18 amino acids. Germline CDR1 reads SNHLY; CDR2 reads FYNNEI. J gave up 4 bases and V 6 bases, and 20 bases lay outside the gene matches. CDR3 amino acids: CASRTRSGTARPLYEQYF. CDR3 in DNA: TGTGCCAGCAGAACCCGTAGCGGGACCGCCCGGCCACTATACGAGCAGTACTTC.

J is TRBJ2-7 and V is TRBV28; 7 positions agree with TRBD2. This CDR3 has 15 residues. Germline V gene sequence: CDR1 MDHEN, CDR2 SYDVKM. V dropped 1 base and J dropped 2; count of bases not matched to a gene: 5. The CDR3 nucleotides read TGTGCCAGCAGTTTATTTTCTAGCGGAACCTACGAGCAGTACTTC. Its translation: CASSLFSSGTYEQYF.

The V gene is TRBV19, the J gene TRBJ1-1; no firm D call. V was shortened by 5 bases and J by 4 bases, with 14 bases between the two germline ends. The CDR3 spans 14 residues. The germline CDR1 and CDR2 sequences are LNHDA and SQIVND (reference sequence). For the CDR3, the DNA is TGTGCCAGTAGTGATCCCCCAACGGGCACTGAAGCTTTCTTT. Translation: CASSDPPTGTEAFF.

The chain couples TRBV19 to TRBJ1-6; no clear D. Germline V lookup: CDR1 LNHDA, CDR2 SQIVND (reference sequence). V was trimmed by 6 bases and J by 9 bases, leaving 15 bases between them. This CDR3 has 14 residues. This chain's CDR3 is CASRAPRPASPLHF. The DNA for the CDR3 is TGTGCCAGTAGAGCGCCCCGACCGGCTTCACCCCTCCACTTT.

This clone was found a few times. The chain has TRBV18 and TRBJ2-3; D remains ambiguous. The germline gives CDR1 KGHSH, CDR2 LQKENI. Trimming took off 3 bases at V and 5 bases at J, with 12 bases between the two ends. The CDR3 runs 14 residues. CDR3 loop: CASSPSQAGDTQYF. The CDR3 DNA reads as TGTGCCAGCTCACCTTCGCAGGCTGGAGATACGCAGTATTTT.

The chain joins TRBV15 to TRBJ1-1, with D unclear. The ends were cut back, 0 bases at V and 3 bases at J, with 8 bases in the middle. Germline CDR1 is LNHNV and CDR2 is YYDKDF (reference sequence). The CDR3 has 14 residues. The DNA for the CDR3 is TGTGCCACCAGCAGAGATTGGGAGGACACTGAAGCTTTCTTT. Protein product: CATSRDWEDTEAFF. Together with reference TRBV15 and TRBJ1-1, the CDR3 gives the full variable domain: DAMVIQNPRYQVTQFGKPVTLSCSQTLNHNVMYWYQQKSSQAPKLLFHYYDKDFNNEADTPDNFQSRRPNTSFCFLDIRSPGLGDTAMYLCATSRDWEDTEAFFGQGTRLTVV.

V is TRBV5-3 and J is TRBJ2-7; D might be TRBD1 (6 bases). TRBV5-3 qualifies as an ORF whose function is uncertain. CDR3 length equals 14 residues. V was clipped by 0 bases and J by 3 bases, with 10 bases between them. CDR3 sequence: CARSLGTGLYEQYF. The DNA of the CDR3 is TGTGCCAGAAGCTTGGGTACAGGGCTCTACGAGCAGTACTTC.

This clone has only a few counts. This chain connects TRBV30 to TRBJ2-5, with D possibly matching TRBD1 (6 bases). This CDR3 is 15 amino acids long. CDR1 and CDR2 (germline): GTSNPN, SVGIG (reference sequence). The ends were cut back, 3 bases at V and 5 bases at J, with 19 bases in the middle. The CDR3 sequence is CAWSPRWGRGETQYF. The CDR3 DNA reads TGTGCCTGGAGCCCCCGGTGGGGGCGCGGTGAGACCCAGTACTTC.

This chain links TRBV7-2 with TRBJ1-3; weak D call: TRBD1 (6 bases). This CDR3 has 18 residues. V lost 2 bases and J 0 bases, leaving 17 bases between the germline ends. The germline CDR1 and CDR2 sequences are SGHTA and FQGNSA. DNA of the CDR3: TGTGCCAGCAGCTTAAGTTTTATCGGGGGGGCCTCTGGAAACACCATATATTTT. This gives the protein CASSLSFIGGASGNTIYF.